This paragraph covers one T cell receptor (beta chain) sequence. In the original analysis: By means of reference gene primer amplification, nucleated cell counts were estimated. Using immunoSEQ multiplex PCR, the repertoire was profiled, and TCRdb retains in-frame clones only, with some absent. D and trimming were read from the DNA, whereas the V and J calls and clone size are those reported in that table. The profile covers approximately 110,000 clones, with roughly 81% appearing a single time and less than 1.5% taken by the ten largest. This CDR3 is 16 amino acids long. CDR1 is LGHNT and CDR2 is FRNRAP in the germline V gene. V lost 2 bases and J lost 0, with 10 bases in between. The data were obtained in a study of blood T cell repertoires in COVID-19. Study-level background: From the United States, Italy and Spain came samples of acute and convalescent COVID-19. The cDNA or gDNA used as material had been derived from T cells, B-cell-depleted T cells, or PBMCs.

The TCR originated in a man between 40 and 49 years old with acute or convalescent COVID-19. Sequencing was performed on peripheral blood. The rearrangement links TRBV12-5 to TRBJ1-4; D is perhaps TRBD1 (5 bases). The CDR3 sequence: CASGLSDTSTNEKLFF. DNA of the CDR3: TGTGCTAGTGGTTTGTCGGACACCTCAACTAATGAAAAACTGTTTTTT. The full variable domain, with the rest looked up from reference TRBV12-5 and TRBJ1-4, is DARVTQTPRHKVTEMGQEVTMRCQPILGHNTVFWYRQTMMQGLELLAYFRNRAPLDDSGMPKDRFSAEMPDATLATLKIQPSEPRDSAVYFCASGLSDTSTNEKLFFGSGTQLSVL.